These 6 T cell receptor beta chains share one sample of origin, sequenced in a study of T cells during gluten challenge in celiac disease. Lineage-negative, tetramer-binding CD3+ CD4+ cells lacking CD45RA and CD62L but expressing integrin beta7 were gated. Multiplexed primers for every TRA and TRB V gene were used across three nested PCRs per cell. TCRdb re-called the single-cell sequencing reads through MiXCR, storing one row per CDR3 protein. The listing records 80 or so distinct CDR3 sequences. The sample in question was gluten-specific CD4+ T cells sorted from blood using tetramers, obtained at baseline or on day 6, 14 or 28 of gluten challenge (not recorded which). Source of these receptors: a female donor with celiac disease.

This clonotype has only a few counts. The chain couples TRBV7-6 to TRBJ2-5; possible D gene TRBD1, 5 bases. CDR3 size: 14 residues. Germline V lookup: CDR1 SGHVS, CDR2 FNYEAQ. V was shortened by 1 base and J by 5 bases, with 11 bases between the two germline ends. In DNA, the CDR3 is TGTGCCAGCAGCTTAGGCGGCGACAGTGAGACCCAGTACTTC. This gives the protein CASSLGGDSETQYF.

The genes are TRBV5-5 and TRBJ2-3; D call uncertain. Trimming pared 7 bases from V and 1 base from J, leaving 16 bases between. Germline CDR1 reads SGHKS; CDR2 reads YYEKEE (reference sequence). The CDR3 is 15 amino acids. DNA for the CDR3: TGTGCCAGCCGCCTGGGCCTCTGGGGCACAGATACGCAGTATTTT. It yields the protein CASRLGLWGTDTQYF.

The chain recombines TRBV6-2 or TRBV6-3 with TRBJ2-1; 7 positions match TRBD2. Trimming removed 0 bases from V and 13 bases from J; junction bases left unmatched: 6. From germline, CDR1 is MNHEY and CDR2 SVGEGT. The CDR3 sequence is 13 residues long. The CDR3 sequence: CASSYSHEGLQFF. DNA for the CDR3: TGTGCCAGCAGTTACTCCCATGAGGGACTACAGTTCTTC.

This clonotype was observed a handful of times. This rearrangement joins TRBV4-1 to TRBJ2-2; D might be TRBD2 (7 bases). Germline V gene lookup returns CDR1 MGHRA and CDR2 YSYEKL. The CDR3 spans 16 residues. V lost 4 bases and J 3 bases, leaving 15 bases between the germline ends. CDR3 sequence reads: CASSPWGGADTGELFF. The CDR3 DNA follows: TGCGCCAGCAGCCCCTGGGGGGGGGCTGACACCGGGGAGCTGTTTTTT.

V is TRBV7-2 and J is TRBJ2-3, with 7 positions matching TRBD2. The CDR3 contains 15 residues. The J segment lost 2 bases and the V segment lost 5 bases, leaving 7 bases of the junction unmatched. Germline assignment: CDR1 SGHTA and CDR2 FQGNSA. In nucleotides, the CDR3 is TGTGCCAGCAGCCCGTGGGGGGGGGACACAGATACGCAGTATTTT. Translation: CASSPWGGDTDTQYF.

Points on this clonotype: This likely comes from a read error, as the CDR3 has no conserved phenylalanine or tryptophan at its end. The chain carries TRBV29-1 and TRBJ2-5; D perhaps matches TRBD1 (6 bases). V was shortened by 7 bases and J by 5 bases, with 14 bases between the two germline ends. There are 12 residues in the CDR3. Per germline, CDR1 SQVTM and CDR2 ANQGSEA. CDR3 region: CSADTGSETQYL. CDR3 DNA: TGCAGCGCCGATACAGGGTCGGAGACCCAGTACCTC.